This is a list of T cell receptor beta chains from one sample in a study of cytomegalovirus exposure and HLA in healthy donors. Libraries were prepared by immunoSEQ multiplex PCR; TCRdb keeps only in-frame clonotypes and omits some of them. The sample yields 150,000 to 200,000 clones, 84% seen once. The sample comprised PBMCs. Every receptor here comes from a man between 18 and 35 years old in good health and CMV-seropositive. Each CDR3 is given with its conserved first and last residue. The D gene is left open where the match is weak. Where a row states a size, it is once, few, many or the class of an expanded clone; other rows omit it.

CDR3 DNA	CDR3 protein	clone size	D gene	V gene	J gene
TGCGCCAGCAGCCAAGGAGGTCTAGCCTCCTACAATGAGCAGTTCTTC	CASSQGGLASYNEQFF	few	.	TRBV4-1	TRBJ2-1
TGTGCCAGCAGCTTCCTCGCCAGCGGGACCTACGAGCAGTACTTC	CASSFLASGTYEQYF	few	TRBD2	TRBV7-9	TRBJ2-7
TGTGCCAGCAGCTTAGGAGACAGGGTAGCCAACGAGCAGTACTTC	CASSLGDRVANEQYF	.	TRBD1	TRBV7-9	TRBJ2-7
TGTGCCAGCAGCTTATCGGGACAGGGCACTGAAGCTTTCTTT	CASSLSGQGTEAFF	few	TRBD1	TRBV7-3	TRBJ1-1
TGTGCCAGCAGCTCCCTGACTAGCGGGAGATTGAATACGCAGTATTTT	CASSSLTSGRLNTQYF	.	TRBD2	TRBV7-2	TRBJ2-3
TGTGCCAGCAGGCGTCCAAGTCCCTCAGATACGCAGTATTTT	CASRRPSPSDTQYF	.	.	TRBV27	TRBJ2-3
TGTGCCAGCAGCCCCTCCAGGGAGACCCAGTACTTC	CASSPSRETQYF	.	.	TRBV9	TRBJ2-5
TGTGCCAGCAGACCCAGACAGGGCCGACTCTCTGGAAACACCATATATTTT	CASRPRQGRLSGNTIYF	.	TRBD1	TRBV11-2	TRBJ1-3
TGCGCCAGCAGCCTTGGACTAGCGGGAGAGGTCTACGAGCAGTACTTC	CASSLGLAGEVYEQYF	.	TRBD2	TRBV4-1	TRBJ2-7
TGTGCCACCGAAGCGGGAGCCCTCGAGCAGTACTTC	CATEAGALEQYF	.	TRBD2	TRBV27	TRBJ2-7
TGTGCCAGTGGACAGGGGGCGTGGGGCTACACCTTC	CASGQGAWGYTF	.	TRBD1	TRBV27	TRBJ1-2
TGCAGCGTTGAAGGGACAGGGGGCTCCTACAATGAGCAGTTCTTC	CSVEGTGGSYNEQFF	.	TRBD1	TRBV29-1	TRBJ2-1
TGTGCCAGCAGCGCAGGACTAGCGGAGGTCGAGCAGTACTTC	CASSAGLAEVEQYF	.	TRBD2	TRBV7-7	TRBJ2-7
TGTGCCAGTAGTGCCGGGACAGGGCCTCGGGGGTCGAGGGGCTACACCTTC	CASSAGTGPRGSRGYTF	.	TRBD1	TRBV19	TRBJ1-2
TGTGCCAGCAGTACCGAGGGGGGGACTAACTATGGCTACACCTTC	CASSTEGGTNYGYTF	.	.	TRBV6-8	TRBJ1-2
TGTGCCAGCAGTTCCGGGACAGGGGTCGAGCAGTACTTC	CASSSGTGVEQYF	once	TRBD1	TRBV28	TRBJ2-7
TGTGCCAGCAGTTGGTCTAGCTCCTACGAGCAGTACTTC	CASSWSSSYEQYF	.	.	TRBV27	TRBJ2-7
TGTGCCACCAGCAGAGCCATCGGGGGGTCTGGGCAGTTCTTC	CATSRAIGGSGQFF	.	TRBD2	TRBV15	TRBJ2-1
TGTGCCAGCTCAGGGGACAATTATCAGCCCCAGCATTTT	CASSGDNYQPQHF	.	.	TRBV18	TRBJ1-5
TGTGCCTGGTCAGGGTCCTACGAGCAGTACTTC	CAWSGSYEQYF	.	.	TRBV30	TRBJ2-7
TGTGCCAGCAGTTTCAACCTCCAGTCCGCGGGAGAGAACGGGGAGCTGTTTTTT	CASSFNLQSAGENGELFF	.	TRBD2	TRBV27	TRBJ2-2
TGTGCCAGCAGTTTAGCGCAGGGGGTTGGGCTCTACTTC	CASSLAQGVGLYF	.	TRBD1	TRBV27	TRBJ2-7
TGTGCCAGCTCACCACCGGTACTCACAGATACGCAGTATTTT	CASSPPVLTDTQYF	.	.	TRBV18	TRBJ2-3
TGTGCCAGCAGCTTAGAACAGGACACTGAAGCTTTCTTT	CASSLEQDTEAFF	.	.	TRBV7-9	TRBJ1-1
TGCGCCAGCGGGCGTTCAGGAGATACGCAGTATTTT	CASGRSGDTQYF	.	.	TRBV5-1	TRBJ2-3
TGTGCCAGCAGTGACTCGATAGCGGGAGGCGATGAGCAGTTCTTC	CASSDSIAGGDEQFF	.	TRBD2	TRBV6-4	TRBJ2-1
TGTGCCAGTAGTATTTCCGACAAAACCTACGAGCAGTACTTC	CASSISDKTYEQYF	.	.	TRBV19	TRBJ2-7